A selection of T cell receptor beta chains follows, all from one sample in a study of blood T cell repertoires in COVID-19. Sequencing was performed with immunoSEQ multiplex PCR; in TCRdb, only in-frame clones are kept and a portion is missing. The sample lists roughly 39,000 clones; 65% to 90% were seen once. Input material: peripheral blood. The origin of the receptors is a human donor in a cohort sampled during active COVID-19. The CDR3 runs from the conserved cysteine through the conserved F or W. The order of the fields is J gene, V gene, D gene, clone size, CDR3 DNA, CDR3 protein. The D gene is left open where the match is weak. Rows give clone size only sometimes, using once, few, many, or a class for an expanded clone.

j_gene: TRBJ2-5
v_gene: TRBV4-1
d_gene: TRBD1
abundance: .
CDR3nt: TGCGCCAGCAGCCAAGAGTCCAGGGGGAAAGAGACCCAGTACTTC
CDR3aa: CASSQESRGKETQYF

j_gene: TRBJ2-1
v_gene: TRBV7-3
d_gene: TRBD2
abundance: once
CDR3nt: TGTGCCAGCAGCTCGGGACTAGCGGGAGGGGGAACCTACAATGAGCAGTTCTTC
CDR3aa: CASSSGLAGGGTYNEQFF

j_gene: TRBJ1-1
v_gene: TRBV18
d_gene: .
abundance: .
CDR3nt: TGTGCCAGCTCACCCGCCCAATCGGACACTGAAGCTTTCTTT
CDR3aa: CASSPAQSDTEAFF

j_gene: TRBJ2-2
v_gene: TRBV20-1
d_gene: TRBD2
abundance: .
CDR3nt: TGCAGTGCTTGGGGGGGACGGCACCTGTTTTTT
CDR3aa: CSAWGGRHLFF

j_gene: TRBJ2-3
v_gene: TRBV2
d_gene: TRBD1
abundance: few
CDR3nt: TGTGCCAGCAGCGCGAACAGGGGGGGCACAGATACGCAGTATTTT
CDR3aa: CASSANRGGTDTQYF

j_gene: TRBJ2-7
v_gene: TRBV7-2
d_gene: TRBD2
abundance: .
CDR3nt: TGTGCCAGCAGCTCTAGCGGGAACACCTACGAGCAGTACTTC
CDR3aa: CASSSSGNTYEQYF

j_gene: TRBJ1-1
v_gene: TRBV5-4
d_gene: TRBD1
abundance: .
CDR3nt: TGTGCCAGCAGCCTACAGGGGGTGGACACTGAAGCTTTCTTT
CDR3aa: CASSLQGVDTEAFF

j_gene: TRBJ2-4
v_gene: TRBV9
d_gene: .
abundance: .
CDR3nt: TGTGCCAGCAGCTCCCACAAAAACATTCAGTACTTC
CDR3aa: CASSSHKNIQYF

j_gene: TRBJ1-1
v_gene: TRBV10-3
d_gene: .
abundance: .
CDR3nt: TGTGCCATCATGGGGCCTTTGAACACTGAAGCTTTCTTT
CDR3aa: CAIMGPLNTEAFF

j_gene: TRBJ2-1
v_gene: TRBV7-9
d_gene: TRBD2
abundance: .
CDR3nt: TGTGCCAGCAGCTTAAGCACTAGCGGGTACTACAATGAGCAGTTCTTC
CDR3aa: CASSLSTSGYYNEQFF

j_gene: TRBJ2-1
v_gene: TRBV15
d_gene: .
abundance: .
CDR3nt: TGTGCCACCAGCAGAGACCGGGGTGAGCAGTTCTTC
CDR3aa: CATSRDRGEQFF